These 9 T cell receptor beta chains were all obtained from the same sample, sequenced in a study of blood T cell repertoires in COVID-19. The assay was immunoSEQ multiplex PCR, and TCRdb's table has in-frame clones only and misses some. The repertoire holds under 300,000 clones, with about 91% as singletons. The sample was PBMCs or T cells enriched from blood (not recorded which). These receptors all come from a woman aged 40 to 50 with acute COVID-19.

The chain carries TRBV30 and TRBJ1-5; the D gene is possibly TRBD1 (6 bases). Between the trimmed V and J ends, which lost 0 bases and 0 bases, there was a span of 9 bases. The CDR3 loop spans 15 amino acids. Germline V gene lookup returns CDR1 GTSNPN and CDR2 SVGIG (reference sequence). The DNA of the CDR3 is TGTGCCTGGAGTGTGGGGACACTTAGCAATCAGCCCCAGCATTTT. Protein product: CAWSVGTLSNQPQHF.

The chain carries TRBV18 and TRBJ2-5; 12 bases align to TRBD2. The CDR3 covers 16 residues. V shed 3 bases and J 3 bases; nucleotides not matched to a gene: 5. Germline V gene sequence: CDR1 KGHSH, CDR2 LQKENI. The CDR3 sequence is CASSPGTSGFEETQYF. CDR3 sequence (DNA): TGTGCCAGCTCACCGGGGACTAGCGGGTTTGAAGAGACCCAGTACTTC.

In its sample, this clone was seen a few times. V and J are TRBV5-1 and TRBJ1-6, with D maybe TRBD1 (5 bases). CDR1 and CDR2 from the germline V gene are SGHRS and YFSETQ. The CDR3 loop spans 13 amino acids. Trimming pared 4 bases from V and 7 bases from J, leaving 9 bases between. The CDR3 protein is CASSTNRNSPLHF. In DNA form, the CDR3 reads TGCGCCAGCAGCACGAACAGGAATTCACCCCTCCACTTT. Supplemented by reference TRBV5-1 and TRBJ1-6, the full variable domain reads KAGVTQTPRYLIKTRGQQVTLSCSPISGHRSVSWYQQTPGQGLQFLFEYFSETQRNKGNFPGRFSGRQFSNSRSEMNVSTLELGDSALYLCASSTNRNSPLHFGNGTRLTVT.

The rearrangement uses TRBV7-2 and TRBJ1-4; D may be TRBD1 (5 bases). V was cut by 5 bases and J by 3 bases, with 19 bases left in between. The CDR3 spans 17 residues. CDR1 is SGHTA and CDR2 is FQGNSA in the germline V gene. CDR3 protein: CASSLEMTGGANEKLFF. The CDR3 DNA follows: TGTGCCAGCAGCCTCGAAATGACCGGGGGGGCTAATGAAAAACTGTTTTTT. The whole variable domain, filled in from reference TRBV7-2 and TRBJ1-4, reads GAGVSQSPSNKVTEKGKDVELRCDPISGHTALYWYRQSLGQGLEFLIYFQGNSAPDKSGLPSDRFSAERTGGSVSTLTIQRTQQEDSAVYLCASSLEMTGGANEKLFFGSGTQLSVL.

This chain links TRBV18 with TRBJ1-1, with 8 nucleotides matching TRBD1. With 5 bases clipped from V and 4 bases from J, the junction kept 6 bases outside the gene matches. The CDR3 is 14 amino acids. From germline, CDR1 is KGHSH and CDR2 LQKENI. The DNA for the CDR3 is TGTGCCAGCTCAGAGGACAGGGTAGGCACTGAAGCTTTCTTT. This gives the protein CASSEDRVGTEAFF.

This chain joins TRBV4-2 and TRBJ2-3; 7 nucleotides agree with TRBD1. With V trimmed by 6 bases and J by 1 base, 4 bases remained unmatched. The CDR3 has 14 residues. Germline CDR1 and CDR2: LGHNA and YNFKEQ. CDR3 bases: TGTGCCAGCAGGGACCAGGGGGGCACAGATACGCAGTATTTT. Translation: CASRDQGGTDTQYF.

The V gene is TRBV10-1, the J gene TRBJ1-1; TRBD1 aligns across 7 bases. The J segment lost 7 bases and the V segment lost 6 bases, leaving 8 bases of the junction unmatched. The CDR3 is 13 amino acids. Germline assignment: CDR1 WNHNN and CDR2 SYGVQD (reference sequence). The CDR3 sequence is CASSRQGSGEAFF. In nucleotides, the CDR3 is TGCGCCAGCAGCAGACAGGGATCAGGTGAAGCTTTCTTT.

The rearrangement joins TRBV7-2 to TRBJ2-3; no definite D call. The germline CDR1 and CDR2 sequences are SGHTA and FQGNSA. CDR3 length: 12 amino acids. V was cut by 5 bases and J by 2 bases, with 5 bases left in between. The CDR3 DNA is TGTGCCAGCAGCCCAGACACAGATACGCAGTATTTT. Encoded protein: CASSPDTDTQYF.

The chain employs TRBV30 and TRBJ1-5; D remains ambiguous. Trimming took 0 bases from V and 4 from J, leaving 4 bases between them. Germline V gives CDR1 GTSNPN, CDR2 SVGIG (reference sequence). This CDR3 contains 12 residues. CDR3 sequence reads: CAWSVSNQPQHF. The CDR3 nucleotides are TGTGCCTGGAGTGTATCGAATCAGCCCCAGCATTTT.